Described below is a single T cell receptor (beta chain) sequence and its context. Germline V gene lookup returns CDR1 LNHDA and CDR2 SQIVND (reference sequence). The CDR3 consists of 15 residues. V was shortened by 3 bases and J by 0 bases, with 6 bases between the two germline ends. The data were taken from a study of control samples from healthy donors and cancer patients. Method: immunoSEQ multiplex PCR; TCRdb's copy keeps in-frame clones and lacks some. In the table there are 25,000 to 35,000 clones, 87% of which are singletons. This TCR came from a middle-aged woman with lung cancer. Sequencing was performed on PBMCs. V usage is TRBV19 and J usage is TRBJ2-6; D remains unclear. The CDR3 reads CASSIPNSGANVLTF. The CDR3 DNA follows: TGTGCCAGTAGTATCCCCAACTCTGGGGCCAACGTCCTGACTTTC.